These T cell receptor beta chains were read from a single sample in a study of identical twins. Each CDR3 protein is one row after TCRdb ran MiXCR on the 5' RACE reads. The data contain hundreds of thousands of distinct CDR3 sequences, approximately 20% of them singletons. The sample was also reused in another study, on yellow fever vaccine responses in identical twins.

The sequencing input was CD4+ T cells sorted from blood. All receptors derive from a woman aged 18-29 years in good health. Both conserved end residues are part of each CDR3. D genes are given only for firm matches. Size is stated for part of the rows, as once, few or many counts, or as a class when the clone is expanded.

d_call: -; v_call: TRBV10-3; j_call: TRBJ2-1; clone_size: many; cdr3_nt: TGTGCCACTTACCGGGATTATAGTGTCCATGAGCAGTTCTTC; cdr3_aa: CATYRDYSVHEQFF
d_call: -; v_call: TRBV28; j_call: TRBJ1-1; clone_size: few; cdr3_nt: TGTGCCAGCAGTTTATTAAGAATCCCAAACGGGGGAGCTTTCTTT; cdr3_aa: CASSLLRIPNGGAFF
d_call: -; v_call: TRBV10-3; j_call: TRBJ1-1; clone_size: -; cdr3_nt: TGTGCCATCAGAGACAGAGCCGAGGTGGTAGGGGACACTGAAGCTTTCTTT; cdr3_aa: CAIRDRAEVVGDTEAFF
d_call: -; v_call: TRBV20-1; j_call: TRBJ2-1; clone_size: -; cdr3_nt: TGCAGTGCTAGAGACTTTAAGAGCTCCTACAATGAGCAGTTCTTC; cdr3_aa: CSARDFKSSYNEQFF
d_call: TRBD2; v_call: TRBV5-1; j_call: TRBJ2-3; clone_size: many; cdr3_nt: TGCGCCAGCAGCTTGGTAGCGGGGGTGACAGATACGCAGTATTTT; cdr3_aa: CASSLVAGVTDTQYF
d_call: -; v_call: TRBV20-1; j_call: TRBJ2-3; clone_size: few; cdr3_nt: TGCAGTGCCCTCCGTGCTAGAAGCACAGATACGCAGTATTTT; cdr3_aa: CSALRARSTDTQYF
d_call: -; v_call: TRBV20-1; j_call: TRBJ2-1; clone_size: once; cdr3_nt: TGCAGTGCTAGTTGGAGGCGGCAGGCGGGTAACAATGAGCAGTTCTTC; cdr3_aa: CSASWRRQAGNNEQFF
d_call: -; v_call: TRBV5-1; j_call: TRBJ2-1; clone_size: -; cdr3_nt: TGCGCCAGCAGCTCCCGACTAGTTAGAGACAATGAGCAGTTCTTC; cdr3_aa: CASSSRLVRDNEQFF
d_call: -; v_call: TRBV6-1; j_call: TRBJ2-7; clone_size: -; cdr3_nt: TGTGCCAGCAGTGACAGTCCAGGTGGGGAGCAGTACTTC; cdr3_aa: CASSDSPGGEQYF
d_call: -; v_call: TRBV5-1; j_call: TRBJ2-1; clone_size: few; cdr3_nt: TGCGCCAGCAGCTTAGGGTCGGACAATGAGCAGTTCTTC; cdr3_aa: CASSLGSDNEQFF
d_call: -; v_call: TRBV7-3; j_call: TRBJ2-1; clone_size: few; cdr3_nt: TGTGCCAGCAGCTTAAACGGTCTCTCCTACAATGAGCAGTTCTTC; cdr3_aa: CASSLNGLSYNEQFF
d_call: -; v_call: TRBV5-1; j_call: TRBJ2-7; clone_size: few; cdr3_nt: TGCGCCAGCAGCGCCAGGGTTTCCTACGAGCAGTACTTC; cdr3_aa: CASSARVSYEQYF
d_call: -; v_call: TRBV5-1; j_call: TRBJ1-1; clone_size: few; cdr3_nt: TGCGCCAGCAGCCCCCCCCGGGGGCTGAGCACTGAAGCTTTCTTT; cdr3_aa: CASSPPRGLSTEAFF
d_call: TRBD2; v_call: TRBV27; j_call: TRBJ2-3; clone_size: -; cdr3_nt: TGTGCCAGCAGTGCCCTCAAGCGGGGGGGCAGCAGCACAGATACGCAGTATTTT; cdr3_aa: CASSALKRGGSSTDTQYF
d_call: -; v_call: TRBV7-3; j_call: TRBJ2-2; clone_size: few; cdr3_nt: TGTGCCAGCTCAGCACGGGCCGGGGAGCTGTTTTTT; cdr3_aa: CASSARAGELFF
d_call: -; v_call: TRBV7-2; j_call: TRBJ1-2; clone_size: -; cdr3_nt: TGTGCCAGCAGCTTGACACAGCGAATGAACTACACCTTC; cdr3_aa: CASSLTQRMNYTF
d_call: TRBD2; v_call: TRBV7-8; j_call: TRBJ2-1; clone_size: few; cdr3_nt: TGTGCCAGCAGCAACAGGGGTGCGGGAGGGCCGTATGAGCAGTTCTTC; cdr3_aa: CASSNRGAGGPYEQFF
d_call: -; v_call: TRBV9; j_call: TRBJ2-6; clone_size: once; cdr3_nt: TGTGCCAGCAGCGCCCTTCACAGGGCGATCGGGGCCAACGTCCTGACTTTC; cdr3_aa: CASSALHRAIGANVLTF
d_call: -; v_call: TRBV3-1; j_call: TRBJ2-7; clone_size: -; cdr3_nt: TGTGCCAGCAGCCAAGGCCGGACCCTGGGCGAGCAGTACTTC; cdr3_aa: CASSQGRTLGEQYF
d_call: -; v_call: TRBV29-1; j_call: TRBJ1-1; clone_size: -; cdr3_nt: TGCAGCGTTGATCAGGGTTCGTCTGAAGCTTTCTTT; cdr3_aa: CSVDQGSSEAFF
d_call: TRBD1; v_call: TRBV3-1; j_call: TRBJ2-6; clone_size: -; cdr3_nt: TGTGCCAGCAGCCAGGACAGGATCTCTGGGGCCAACGTCCTGACTTTC; cdr3_aa: CASSQDRISGANVLTF
d_call: -; v_call: TRBV12-3/TRBV12-4; j_call: TRBJ1-2; clone_size: -; cdr3_nt: TGTGCCAGCAGGAGACAGTTATGGGGCTACACCTTC; cdr3_aa: CASRRQLWGYTF
d_call: -; v_call: TRBV5-1; j_call: TRBJ2-7; clone_size: once; cdr3_nt: TGCGCCAGCAGCCGAACAGGGGGGGTTCCCTACGAGCAGTACTTC; cdr3_aa: CASSRTGGVPYEQYF
d_call: -; v_call: TRBV10-3; j_call: TRBJ2-7; clone_size: -; cdr3_nt: TGTGCCATCACCTCGGACCCCTACGAGCAGTACTTC; cdr3_aa: CAITSDPYEQYF
d_call: -; v_call: TRBV9; j_call: TRBJ2-3; clone_size: -; cdr3_nt: TGTGCCAGCAGCGTAGGCCAGCCGGCCCTCACAGATACGCAGTATTTT; cdr3_aa: CASSVGQPALTDTQYF
d_call: -; v_call: TRBV20-1; j_call: TRBJ1-1; clone_size: -; cdr3_nt: TGCAGTGCCCGGCGGGGGGCGGTGAACACTGAAGCTTTCTTT; cdr3_aa: CSARRGAVNTEAFF
d_call: -; v_call: TRBV6-1; j_call: TRBJ2-1; clone_size: -; cdr3_nt: TGTGCCAGCAGTGAATGGACAATAAACAATGAGCAGTTCTTC; cdr3_aa: CASSEWTINNEQFF
d_call: -; v_call: TRBV12-3/TRBV12-4; j_call: TRBJ1-2; clone_size: few; cdr3_nt: TGTGCCAGCAGTTTTGAGGGGGGTAAAGCTAACTATGGCTACACCTTC; cdr3_aa: CASSFEGGKANYGYTF
d_call: -; v_call: TRBV3-1; j_call: TRBJ2-2; clone_size: -; cdr3_nt: TGTGCCAGCACCCAGGGGGAGGCGAACACCGGGGAGCTGTTTTTT; cdr3_aa: CASTQGEANTGELFF
d_call: -; v_call: TRBV5-1; j_call: TRBJ2-7; clone_size: -; cdr3_nt: TGCGCCAGCAGTGCATGGGGGGGGCGATACCAACACTACGAGCAGTACTTC; cdr3_aa: CASSAWGGRYQHYEQYF
d_call: TRBD1; v_call: TRBV5-1; j_call: TRBJ1-6; clone_size: many; cdr3_nt: TGCGCCAGCCAAAGGGACAGAAGTTCACCCCTCCACTTT; cdr3_aa: CASQRDRSSPLHF
d_call: -; v_call: TRBV20-1; j_call: TRBJ1-2; clone_size: -; cdr3_nt: TGCAGTGCTAGGAACAGCCTTGGCTACACCTTC; cdr3_aa: CSARNSLGYTF
d_call: -; v_call: TRBV12-5; j_call: TRBJ2-1; clone_size: -; cdr3_nt: TGTGCTAGTGGACTAGGTGGTGAGCAGTTCTTC; cdr3_aa: CASGLGGEQFF
d_call: TRBD1; v_call: TRBV5-1; j_call: TRBJ2-5; clone_size: few; cdr3_nt: TGCGCCAGCAGCTTGATGGACAGGGGGGAGACCCAGTACTTC; cdr3_aa: CASSLMDRGETQYF
d_call: -; v_call: TRBV28; j_call: TRBJ1-1; clone_size: -; cdr3_nt: TGTGCCAGCAGCTCAGGGTCCGTTGAAGCTTTCTTT; cdr3_aa: CASSSGSVEAFF
d_call: -; v_call: TRBV5-1; j_call: TRBJ1-4; clone_size: -; cdr3_nt: TGCGCCAGCAGCCCCCGAATGGGGGGGACTAATGAAAAACTGTTTTTT; cdr3_aa: CASSPRMGGTNEKLFF
d_call: TRBD1; v_call: TRBV29-1; j_call: TRBJ2-7; clone_size: many; cdr3_nt: TGCAGCGCAAGGACAGGGTACGAGCAGTACTTC; cdr3_aa: CSARTGYEQYF
d_call: -; v_call: TRBV7-9; j_call: TRBJ2-1; clone_size: many; cdr3_nt: TGTGCCAGCAGCTTAACTGCTGATGAGCAGTTCTTC; cdr3_aa: CASSLTADEQFF
d_call: -; v_call: TRBV6-1; j_call: TRBJ1-4; clone_size: -; cdr3_nt: TGTGCCAGCAGTCAACGACAGGCGATTAATGAAAAACTGTTTTTT; cdr3_aa: CASSQRQAINEKLFF
d_call: TRBD2; v_call: TRBV5-1; j_call: TRBJ2-5; clone_size: -; cdr3_nt: TGCGCCAGCAGCGATCGGGGACTAGCGACCTTC; cdr3_aa: CASSDRGLATF
d_call: -; v_call: TRBV11-2; j_call: TRBJ1-1; clone_size: few; cdr3_nt: TGTGCCAGCAGTTTTATCAATGAAGGCACTGAAGCTTTCTTT; cdr3_aa: CASSFINEGTEAFF
d_call: TRBD1; v_call: TRBV29-1; j_call: TRBJ2-1; clone_size: -; cdr3_nt: TGCAGCGTCCGGGACAGGAATGAGCAGTTCTTC; cdr3_aa: CSVRDRNEQFF
d_call: -; v_call: TRBV20-1; j_call: TRBJ2-1; clone_size: -; cdr3_nt: TGCAGTGCTAACAAGGATAGCTCCTACAATGAGCAGTTCTTC; cdr3_aa: CSANKDSSYNEQFF
d_call: -; v_call: TRBV15; j_call: TRBJ1-2; clone_size: -; cdr3_nt: TGTGCCACCAGCAGAACCCTCGAATTCTATGGCTACACCTTC; cdr3_aa: CATSRTLEFYGYTF
d_call: TRBD2; v_call: TRBV11-2; j_call: TRBJ2-3; clone_size: -; cdr3_nt: TGTGCCAGCAGCGTTGGGGGGCCCAGGCTAGCGGGAGGGAGCACAGATACGCAGTATTTT; cdr3_aa: CASSVGGPRLAGGSTDTQYF
d_call: -; v_call: TRBV11-3; j_call: TRBJ2-3; clone_size: -; cdr3_nt: TGTGCCAGCAGCCCCCGGATGGTGTCCACAGATACGCAGTATTTT; cdr3_aa: CASSPRMVSTDTQYF
d_call: TRBD1; v_call: TRBV7-9; j_call: TRBJ2-7; clone_size: -; cdr3_nt: TGTGCCAGCAGCTTCCGGGGGGACAGGGCCGTCCACGAGCAGTACTTC; cdr3_aa: CASSFRGDRAVHEQYF
d_call: TRBD2; v_call: TRBV4-1; j_call: TRBJ2-3; clone_size: few; cdr3_nt: TGCGCCAGCAGCCATGGAATAGCGGGTGGCGATACGCAGTATTTT; cdr3_aa: CASSHGIAGGDTQYF
d_call: TRBD1; v_call: TRBV6-1; j_call: TRBJ1-1; clone_size: -; cdr3_nt: TGTGCCAGCAATATACAGGGGGCGATTAACACTGAAGCTTTCTTT; cdr3_aa: CASNIQGAINTEAFF
d_call: TRBD1; v_call: TRBV3-1; j_call: TRBJ1-5; clone_size: -; cdr3_nt: TGTGCCAGCAGCCAATTACAGGGGAATCAGCCCCAGCATTTT; cdr3_aa: CASSQLQGNQPQHF
d_call: TRBD2; v_call: TRBV7-3; j_call: TRBJ2-3; clone_size: few; cdr3_nt: TGTGCCAGCAGCTTAACTAGCGGGAGCCCAGATACGCAGTATTTT; cdr3_aa: CASSLTSGSPDTQYF
d_call: -; v_call: TRBV6-2/TRBV6-3; j_call: TRBJ2-5; clone_size: -; cdr3_nt: TGTGCCAGCAGTTACCGGACAGTGGAGACCCAGTACTTC; cdr3_aa: CASSYRTVETQYF